This T cell receptor (beta chain) was documented in a study of beta chain features in type 1 diabetes. CDR1 is MNHEY and CDR2 is SVGAGI in the germline V gene. Trimming removed 8 bases at V and 3 bases at J, with 11 bases between. This CDR3 comprises 12 residues. Expressed TCRB transcripts were sequenced after all isolated RNA was converted to cDNA. Measured with immunoSEQ multiplex PCR; TCRdb has only the in-frame clones, and not every one. The sample carries some 250,000 clones, about 11% recorded once. Overall study findings and caveats: All four CD4+ subsets from Type 1 diabetes patients carried moderately but significantly shorter TCRB CDR3s.

Concerning this clone: No antigen is known for it.

The receptor was derived from a man under 40 with type 1 diabetes. Sequencing used naive CD4+ T cells from blood. V gene TRBV6-5 combines with J gene TRBJ2-7; D possibly corresponds to TRBD2 (6 bases). The CDR3 DNA reads TGTGCCAGCGGGACTGTATACTACGAGCAGTACTTC. This sequence encodes CASGTVYYEQYF.